The subject of this entry is one TCR beta chain. This clone was found a few times. What antigen it recognizes has not been identified. Base quality data are lacking; no much larger clone is found one base away. Collaborating institutions collected whole blood in K2EDTA tubes following their own protocols. Collaborator samples were shipped for TCRbeta analysis as frozen whole blood, isolated PBMCs, or DNA extracted from either sample type. These data belong to a study of blood T cell repertoires in COVID-19 (dated by TCRdb to 2018 to 2021). Broadly, across the study: The collaborator samples originated in the United States, Italy and Spain and spanned the acute and convalescent phases of COVID-19. The samples were drawn from the first 160 participants of the ongoing ImmuneRACE study and from some 1,300 subjects provided by 6 global collaborators. HLA class I and class II types, where available, came from metadata supplied by the sample provider rather than from assay-based typing. Deeply sampled blood TCRbeta repertoires from subjects exposed to, actively infected with, or recovered from COVID-19 were included in the dataset. The material from the prospective study consisted of cDNA or gDNA derived from T cells, B-cell-depleted T cells, or PBMCs. A de-identified subject ID, COVID-19 status, age in years and sex were almost always included in the sample metadata. A freely available public database, intended as a resource for researchers studying the immune response to SARS-CoV-2, is where the repertoires were released.

What the work shows at the level of the full study, not this receptor alone: How much clinical and demographic metadata was included differed by source and by participant, and the metadata was provided uncurated.

TCRbeta CDR3 regions were amplified from genomic DNA using the immunoSEQ Assay, a bias-controlled multiplex PCR. As for the original processing: Nucleated cell counts per sample were estimated from amplification of reference gene primers within the assay. To quantify the absolute abundance of each unique TCRbeta CDR3 rearrangement, sequence reads were collapsed and filtered. For each sample, productive Simpson clonality was calculated as the square root of Simpson's diversity index over productive rearrangements. TCRdb stores this immuneACCESS table with in-frame sequences only. Part of the clones is absent; in the studies checked, under half of the shortfall reflects unresolved V genes, and no reason is known for the rest. V, J and clone size are those of that table, while D and trimming were read from the DNA. Here the sample has more than 150,000 clones; roughly 80% occur a single time. 6% to 7% of the sample rests with the top ten.

CDR1 SQVTM and CDR2 ANQGSEA were looked up in the germline V gene. Spanning cysteine to phenylalanine, the CDR3 consists of 12 amino acids. The CDR3 DNA has 36 bases and is translated from base 1. The junction carries 12 bases between V and J, which are trimmed by 3 bases and 6 bases respectively. The sequencing sample was made of peripheral blood. The chain links TRBV29-1 with TRBJ2-7; no D gene call is confident. The receptor was derived from a woman aged 40 to 50 with acute or convalescent COVID-19. The CDR3: CSVDAARGEQYF. In nucleotides, the sequence is TGCAGCGTTGATGCGGCCCGCGGCGAGCAGTACTTC.